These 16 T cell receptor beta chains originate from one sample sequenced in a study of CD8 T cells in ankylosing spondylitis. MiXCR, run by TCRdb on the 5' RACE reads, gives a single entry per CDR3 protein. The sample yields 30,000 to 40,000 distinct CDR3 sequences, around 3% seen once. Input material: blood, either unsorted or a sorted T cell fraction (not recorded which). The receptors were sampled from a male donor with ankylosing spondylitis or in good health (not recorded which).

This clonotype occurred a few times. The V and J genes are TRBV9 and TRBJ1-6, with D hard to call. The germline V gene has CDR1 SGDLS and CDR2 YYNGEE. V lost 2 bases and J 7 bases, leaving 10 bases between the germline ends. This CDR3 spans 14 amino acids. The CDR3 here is CASSVSLGNSPLHF. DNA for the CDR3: TGTGCCAGCAGCGTTTCTCTGGGGAATTCACCCCTCCACTTT.

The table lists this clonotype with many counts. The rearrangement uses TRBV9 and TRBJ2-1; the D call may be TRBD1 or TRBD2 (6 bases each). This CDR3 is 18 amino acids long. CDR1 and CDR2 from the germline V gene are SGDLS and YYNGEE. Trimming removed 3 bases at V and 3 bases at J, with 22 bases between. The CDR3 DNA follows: TGTGCCAGCAGCGCCCGTGTGGGGGGACACAGACTCTACAATGAGCAGTTCTTC. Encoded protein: CASSARVGGHRLYNEQFF.

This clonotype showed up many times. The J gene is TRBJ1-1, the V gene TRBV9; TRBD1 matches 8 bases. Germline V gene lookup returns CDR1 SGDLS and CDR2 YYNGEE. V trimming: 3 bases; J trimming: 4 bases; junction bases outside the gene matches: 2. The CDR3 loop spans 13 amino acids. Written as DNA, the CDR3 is TGTGCCAGCAGCGGAACAGGGGGCACTGAAGCTTTCTTT. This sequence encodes CASSGTGGTEAFF.

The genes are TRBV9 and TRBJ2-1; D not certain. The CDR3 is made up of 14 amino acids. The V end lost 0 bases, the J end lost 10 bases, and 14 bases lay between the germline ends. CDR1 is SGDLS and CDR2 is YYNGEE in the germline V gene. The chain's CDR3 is CASSVGWLVGEQFF. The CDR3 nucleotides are TGTGCCAGCAGCGTAGGTTGGCTGGTGGGGGAGCAGTTCTTC.

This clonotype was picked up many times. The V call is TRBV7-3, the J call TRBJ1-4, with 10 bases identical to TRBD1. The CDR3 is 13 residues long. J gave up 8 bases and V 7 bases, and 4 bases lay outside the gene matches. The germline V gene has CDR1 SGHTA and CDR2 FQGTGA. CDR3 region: CASKGTGEEKLFF. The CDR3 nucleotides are TGTGCCAGCAAGGGGACAGGGGAGGAAAAACTGTTTTTT. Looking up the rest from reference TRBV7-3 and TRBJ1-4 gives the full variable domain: GAGVSQTPSNKVTEKGKYVELRCDPISGHTALYWYRQSLGQGPEFLIYFQGTGAADDSGLPNDRFFAVRPEGSVSTLKIQRTERGDSAVYLCASKGTGEEKLFFGSGTQLSVL.

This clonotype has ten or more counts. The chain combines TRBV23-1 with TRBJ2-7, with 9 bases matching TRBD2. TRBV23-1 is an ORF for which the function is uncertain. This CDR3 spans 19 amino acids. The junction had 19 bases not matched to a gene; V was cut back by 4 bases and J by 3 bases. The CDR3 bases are TGCGCCAGCAGTCCACGGGGTCTAGCGGGACCTCAGCGTCTCTACGAGCAGTACGTC. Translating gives CASSPRGLAGPQRLYEQYV.

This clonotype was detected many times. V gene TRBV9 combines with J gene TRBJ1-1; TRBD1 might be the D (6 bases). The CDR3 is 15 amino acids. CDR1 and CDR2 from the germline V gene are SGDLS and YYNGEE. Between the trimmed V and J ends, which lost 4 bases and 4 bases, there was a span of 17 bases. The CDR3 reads CASSSRGGHGTEAFF. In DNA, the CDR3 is TGTGCCAGCAGCTCTAGAGGGGGGCATGGCACTGAAGCTTTCTTT.

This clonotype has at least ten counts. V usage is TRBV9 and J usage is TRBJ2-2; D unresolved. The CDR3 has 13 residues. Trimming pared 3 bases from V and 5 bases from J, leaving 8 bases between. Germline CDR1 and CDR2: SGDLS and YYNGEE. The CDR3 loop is CASSARWTGELFF. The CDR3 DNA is TGTGCCAGCAGCGCCCGGTGGACCGGGGAGCTGTTTTTT.

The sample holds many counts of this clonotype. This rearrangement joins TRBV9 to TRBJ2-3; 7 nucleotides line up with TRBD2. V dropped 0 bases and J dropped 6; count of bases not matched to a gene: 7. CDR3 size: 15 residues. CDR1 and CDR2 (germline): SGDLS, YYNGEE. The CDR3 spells CASSVAGGGKDTQYF. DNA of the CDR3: TGTGCCAGCAGCGTAGCTGGGGGGGGGAAGGATACGCAGTATTTT.

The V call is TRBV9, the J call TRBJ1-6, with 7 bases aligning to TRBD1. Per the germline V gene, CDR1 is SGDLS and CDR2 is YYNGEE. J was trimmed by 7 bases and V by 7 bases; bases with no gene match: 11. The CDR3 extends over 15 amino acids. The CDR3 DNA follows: TGTGCCAGCGGAACCCAGGGGGAAATGAATTCACCCCTCCACTTT. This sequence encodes CASGTQGEMNSPLHF.

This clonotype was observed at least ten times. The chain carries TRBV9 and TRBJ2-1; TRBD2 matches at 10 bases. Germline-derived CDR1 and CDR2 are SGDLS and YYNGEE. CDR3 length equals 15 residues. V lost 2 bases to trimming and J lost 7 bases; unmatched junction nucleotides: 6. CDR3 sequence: CASSVVASGGNEQFF. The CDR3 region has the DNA TGTGCCAGCAGCGTCGTCGCTAGCGGGGGTAATGAGCAGTTCTTC.

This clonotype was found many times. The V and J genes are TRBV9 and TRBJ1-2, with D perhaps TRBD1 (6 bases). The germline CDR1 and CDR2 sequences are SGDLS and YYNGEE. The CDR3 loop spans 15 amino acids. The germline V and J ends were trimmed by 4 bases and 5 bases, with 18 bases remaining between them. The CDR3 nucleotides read TGTGCCAGCAGCCTCGGGGCAGGGGTGCGTTATGGCTACACCTTC. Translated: CASSLGAGVRYGYTF.

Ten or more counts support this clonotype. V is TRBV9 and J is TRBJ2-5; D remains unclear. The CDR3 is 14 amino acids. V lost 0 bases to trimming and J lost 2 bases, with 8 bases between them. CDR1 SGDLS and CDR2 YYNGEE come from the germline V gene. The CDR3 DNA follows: TGTGCCAGCAGCGTAGGAAGCAGTCAAGAGACCCAGTACTTC. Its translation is CASSVGSSQETQYF.

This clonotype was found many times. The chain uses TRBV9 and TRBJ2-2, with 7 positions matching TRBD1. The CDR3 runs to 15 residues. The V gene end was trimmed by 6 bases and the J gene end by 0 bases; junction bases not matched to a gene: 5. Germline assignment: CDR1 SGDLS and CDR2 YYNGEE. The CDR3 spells CASNRQGPNTGELFF. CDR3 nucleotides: TGTGCCAGCAACCGACAGGGACCGAACACCGGGGAGCTGTTTTTT.

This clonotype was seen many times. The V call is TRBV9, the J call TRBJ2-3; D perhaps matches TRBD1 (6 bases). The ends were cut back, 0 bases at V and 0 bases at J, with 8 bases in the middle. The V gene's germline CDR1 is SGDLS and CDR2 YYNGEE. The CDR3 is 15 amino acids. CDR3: CASSVVGQSTDTQYF. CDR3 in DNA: TGTGCCAGCAGCGTAGTCGGACAGAGCACAGATACGCAGTATTTT.

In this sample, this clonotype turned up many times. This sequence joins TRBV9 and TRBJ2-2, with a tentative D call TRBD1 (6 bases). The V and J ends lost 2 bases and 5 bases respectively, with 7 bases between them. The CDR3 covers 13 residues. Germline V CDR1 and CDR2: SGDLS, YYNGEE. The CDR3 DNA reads TGTGCCAGCAGCGTGCAGGGGACCGGGGAGCTGTTTTTT. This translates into CASSVQGTGELFF.